This passage covers 13 T cell receptor beta chains from one sample sequenced in a study of blood T cell repertoires in COVID-19. Some clones are missing from TCRdb's copy, which holds only in-frame ones; the method was immunoSEQ multiplex PCR. The table records 150,000 or so clones, around 90% of them present only once. The sequenced material came from peripheral blood. Every receptor here comes from a human donor in a cohort sampled during active COVID-19.

This clone was counted a single time. This chain joins TRBV5-6 and TRBJ1-5; no clear D gene. Germline loops: CDR1 SGHDT, CDR2 YYEEEE. V lost 1 base, J lost 4 bases, and 6 bases lay in between. This CDR3 has 13 amino acids. CDR3 sequence reads: CASSLLPNQPQHF. For the CDR3, the DNA is TGTGCCAGCAGCTTGCTACCGAATCAGCCCCAGCATTTT. The full variable domain, with the rest looked up from reference TRBV5-6 and TRBJ1-5, is DAGVTQSPTHLIKTRGQQVTLRCSPKSGHDTVSWYQQALGQGPQFIFQYYEEEERQRGNFPDRFSGHQFPNYSSELNVNALLLGDSALYLCASSLLPNQPQHFGDGTRLSIL.

This clone was seen more than once but under ten times. V usage is TRBV6-1 and J usage is TRBJ1-2, with 7 bases fitting TRBD1. Trimming at V came to 3 bases and at J to 2 bases, leaving 9 bases not matched to a gene. The CDR3 sequence is 16 residues long. Germline CDR1 is MNHNS and CDR2 is SASEGT. CDR3 nucleotides: TGTGCCAGCAGTGACCTTCGACAGGGCAGCAACTATGGCTACACCTTC. Protein sequence: CASSDLRQGSNYGYTF.

V gene TRBV28 combines with J gene TRBJ2-2; 8 bases match TRBD1. The ends lost 2 bases at V and 7 bases at J; junction bases unmatched: 12. CDR1 and CDR2 (germline): MDHEN, SYDVKM. CDR3 length: 17 amino acids. The CDR3 is CASSLLGFRGQGGELFF. The CDR3 DNA reads TGTGCCAGCAGTTTACTGGGGTTCAGGGGGCAGGGCGGGGAGCTGTTTTTT.

The chain recombines TRBV9 with TRBJ1-6, with 7 bases aligning to TRBD1. Germline V gene sequence: CDR1 SGDLS, CDR2 YYNGEE. The V gene end was trimmed by 2 bases and the J gene end by 10 bases; junction bases not matched to a gene: 9. CDR3 length: 15 amino acids. CDR3 residues: CASSVGQQSGSPLHF. In nucleotides, the CDR3 is TGTGCCAGCAGCGTGGGACAGCAAAGCGGATCACCCCTCCACTTT.

V gene TRBV19 combines with J gene TRBJ2-1; TRBD2 agrees at 8 bases. This CDR3 has 15 residues. The V gene's germline CDR1 is LNHDA and CDR2 SQIVND (reference sequence). Trimming removed 0 bases from V and 6 bases from J; junction bases left unmatched: 4. This CDR3 reads CASSIESGRANEQFF. The CDR3 coding sequence is TGTGCCAGTAGTATAGAAAGCGGGAGAGCCAATGAGCAGTTCTTC.

This clone was seen a handful of times. The chain has TRBV3-1 (or the pseudogene TRBV3-2) and TRBJ1-4; D is perhaps TRBD1 (5 bases). The CDR3 covers 13 residues. Per the germline V gene, CDR1 is LGHDT and CDR2 is YNNKEL (reference sequence). The germline V and J ends were trimmed by 4 bases and 11 bases, with 14 bases remaining between them. CDR3 sequence (DNA): TGTGCCAGCAGCCTAAAAGGGGAGGGGAAACTGTTTTTT. Translation: CASSLKGEGKLFF.

The CDR3 nucleotides are TGTGCCAGCAGTTTGAGCGGGAGCAGGTACGAGCAGTACTTC. Residues: CASSLSGSRYEQYF. The chain combines TRBV27 with TRBJ2-7; 8 nucleotides line up with TRBD2. The J segment lost 4 bases and the V segment lost 3 bases, leaving 5 bases of the junction unmatched. Germline CDR1 reads MNHEY; CDR2 reads SMNVEV (reference sequence). The CDR3 has 14 residues.

A note on this clone: This sample includes further DNA sequences coding for the same CDR3. This rearrangement joins TRBV5-4 to TRBJ1-2; unclear D gene. Germline assignment: CDR1 SGHNT and CDR2 YYREEE (reference sequence). V shed 4 bases and J shed 4 bases, with 8 bases lying between them. This CDR3 has 12 amino acids. Here the CDR3 DNA reads TGTGCCAGCAGCCTATTGAGCTATGGCTACACCTTC. This encodes CASSLLSYGYTF.

V and J are TRBV30 and TRBJ2-6; D gene ambiguous. In germline, CDR1 is GTSNPN, CDR2 SVGIG (reference sequence). This CDR3 spans 15 amino acids. V gave up 1 base and J gave up 2 bases, with 9 bases separating them. This CDR3 is CAWSASRTGANVLTF. CDR3 nucleotide sequence: TGTGCCTGGAGTGCCTCTAGGACTGGGGCCAACGTCCTGACTTTC.

This chain links TRBV6-6 with TRBJ1-5; 8 nucleotides align to TRBD1. Unmatched junction bases numbered 11, after V lost 6 bases and J lost 7 bases. CDR1 and CDR2 from the germline V gene are MNHNY and SVGAGI (reference sequence). The CDR3 runs to 15 residues. The chain's CDR3 is CASRYDQTGDQPQHF. CDR3 DNA sequence: TGTGCCAGCAGGTACGACCAGACAGGGGACCAGCCCCAGCATTTT.

The rearrangement uses TRBV28 and TRBJ2-7; 8 bases line up with TRBD1. The trim removed 6 bases at V and 0 bases at J, leaving 4 bases unmatched. This CDR3 has 14 residues. Germline loops: CDR1 MDHEN, CDR2 SYDVKM. The CDR3 DNA is TGTGCCAGCAGCCCGACAGGGGCCTCCTACGAGCAGTACTTC. This encodes CASSPTGASYEQYF. The full variable domain, rest sourced from reference TRBV28 and TRBJ2-7, is DVKVTQSSRYLVKRTGEKVFLECVQDMDHENMFWYRQDPGLGLRLIYFSYDVKMKEKGDIPEGYSVSREKKERFSLILESASTNQTSMYLCASSPTGASYEQYFGPGTRLTVT.

This chain connects TRBV19 to TRBJ1-1; possible D gene TRBD1, 5 bases. The CDR3 runs 13 residues. CDR1 is LNHDA and CDR2 is SQIVND in the germline V gene (reference sequence). V was pared by 6 bases and J by 4 bases, with 12 bases between. The CDR3 region has the DNA TGTGCCAGTAGGCAGGGTTTTCGCACTGAAGCTTTCTTT. The encoded protein is CASRQGFRTEAFF.

V and J are TRBV19 and TRBJ1-4; perhaps TRBD1 as D (5 bases). V was clipped by 4 bases and J by 0 bases, with 12 bases between them. This CDR3 region has 16 residues. Germline CDR1 LNHDA, CDR2 SQIVND (reference sequence). The CDR3 sequence is CASSSPGGPTNEKLFF. CDR3 sequence (DNA): TGTGCCAGTAGTAGTCCCGGGGGACCAACTAATGAAAAACTGTTTTTT.